Listed below are T cell receptor beta chains from one sample, sequenced in a study of blood T cell repertoires in COVID-19. The method was immunoSEQ multiplex PCR; TCRdb's version includes in-frame clones alone and lacks a portion of them. The table records fewer than 90,000 clones, about 88% of them present only once. What was sequenced was peripheral blood. The receptors were gathered from a man aged 70 or older with active COVID-19. The conserved cysteine and the conserved F or W are not part of the CDR3 here. Only some rows state a clone size, as once, few, many or a class for expanded clones.

>-|TRBJ1-2|TRBV19
ASTPQADIYGYT
>-|TRBJ1-5|TRBV7-2
ASSLQGSNQPQH
>-|TRBJ2-5|TRBV28
ASSLRTGSETQY
>-|TRBJ2-3|TRBV19
ASSMTGADTQY
>-|TRBJ2-5|TRBV5-1
ASSFPSGPGGQETQY
>few|TRBJ2-3|TRBV28
ASSQGTRRVHTQY
>-|TRBJ2-1|TRBV24-1
ATSDPTSGEQF
>-|TRBJ1-1|TRBV2
ARDRGLLGNTEAF
>few|TRBJ1-5|TRBV19
ASKGAGDQPQH
>-|TRBJ2-1|TRBV6-1
ASSEWGSGRAGGNEQF
>-|TRBJ2-1|TRBV7-3
ASSPPWRELGNEQF
>-|TRBJ2-5|TRBV12-5
ASGPRGGRETQY
>once|TRBJ2-1|TRBV14
ASSQDRRMVGGRELYNEQF
>-|TRBJ2-1|TRBV18
ASSGAGNEQF
>-|TRBJ1-6|TRBV5-6
ASSPTGVVNSPLH
>-|TRBJ1-2|TRBV18
ASSPGAQANYGYT
>-|TRBJ2-7|TRBV28
ASCRTCGGAGGWGEQY
>-|TRBJ2-5|TRBV24-1
ATSDWQPGAETQY
>-|TRBJ1-5|TRBV24-1
ATSAHRGGQPQH
>-|TRBJ2-5|TRBV28
ASNTGGRETQY
>few|TRBJ1-2|TRBV11-2
ASSLSRQDGYT
>-|TRBJ1-4|TRBV19
ASNPGGATNEKLF
>-|TRBJ2-1|TRBV3-1/TRBV3-2
ASSHSSGRGGNEQF